Reported below is one T cell receptor (beta chain). Its cognate antigen is unknown. Germline V gene sequence: CDR1 MRHNA, CDR2 SNTAGT. Unmatched junction bases numbered 10, after V lost 6 bases and J lost 2 bases. CDR3 length: 16 residues. The data derive from a study of post-analysis software for immune sequencing data. Study context: The study covered relapsing-remitting, secondary progressive and progressive-relapsing courses of multiple sclerosis.

Built from TCR beta cDNA, the libraries had unique molecular identifiers in them. T cells numbering about 0.95 to 11 million gave rise to a few hundred thousand cDNA molecules. TCRdb ran MiXCR on the PCR reads and lists one entry per CDR3 protein. Of 700,000 to 800,000 distinct CDR3 sequences in the sample, just under 30% were seen once. Whole-study findings and limits: Comparison with controls showed significantly lower normalized Chao1 diversity in multiple sclerosis patients. The five TRBV segments detected at higher frequency in patients than in controls included TRBV5-6, TRBV5-1 and TRBV20-1.

V is TRBV6-4 and J is TRBJ2-1; 7 nucleotides match TRBD2. This TCR was recovered from a girl between 5 and 17 years old with multiple sclerosis. What was sequenced was blood. CDR3 DNA: TGTGCCAGCAGCAAGGCTAGCGGAGCACCCTACAATGAGCAGTTCTTC. It yields the protein CASSKASGAPYNEQFF.